The text below deals with one T cell receptor (beta chain). The target antigen is unknown. The data are from a study of T cell responses to AZD1222 COVID-19 vaccine. Study-level findings and limits: Baseline seropositivity occurred in only six AZD1222 recipients. Repertoires were collected only later (after the peak T cell response had occurred). Spike-specific TCR breadth and depth rose after two AZD1222 doses.

Profiling relied on immunoSEQ multiplex PCR, and the TCRdb table lists in-frame clones only, not all of them. The sample has 200,000 to 250,000 clones, about 92% seen once. This CDR3 is 14 amino acids long. J gave up 5 bases and V 5 bases, and 6 bases lay outside the gene matches. CDR1 and CDR2 from the germline V gene are LNHDA and SQIVND (reference sequence). The sequence was collected from an adult in good health. The V gene is TRBV19, the J gene TRBJ2-5, with TRBD1 matching 9 bases. The sequencing used peripheral blood, collected on day 0 of MenACWY control vaccination. The chain's CDR3 is CASSRTGAGETQYF. Written as DNA, the CDR3 is TGTGCCAGTAGTCGGACAGGGGCAGGGGAGACCCAGTACTTC.